These 9 T cell receptor beta chains were sequenced from one sample in a study of T cell responses to AZD1222 COVID-19 vaccine (dated by TCRdb to the early 2020s). Taken with the paper, the label for time point translates to: baseline before first vaccination. Libraries were made using the immunoSEQ multiplex PCR assay. The table comes from immuneACCESS by way of TCRdb, which keeps in-frame sequences with V and J called. Part of the clones is missing from these tables; in studies checked, under half for an unresolved V gene and the rest for unknown reasons. A total of some 140,000 clones appear in this sample, around four fifths of them only once. The ten most abundant clones make up about 4% of the sample. The sample was peripheral blood, taken on day 0 of AZD1222 vaccination. These TCRs come from an adult in good health.

The DNA for the CDR3 is TGTGCCAGCAGCTCCGGGGGCCCTCGCTATGGCTACACCTTC. Its protein product is CASSSGGPRYGYTF. The chain carries TRBV7-8 and TRBJ1-2; tentative D call: TRBD1 (6 bases). This CDR3 region has 14 residues. CDR1 is SGHVS and CDR2 is FQNEAQ in the germline V gene. With 4 bases removed from V and 4 bases from J, the gap between germline ends came to 13 bases. Variable domain in full (rest from reference TRBV7-8 and TRBJ1-2): GAGVSQSPRYKVAKRGQDVALRCDPISGHVSLFWYQQALGQGPEFLTYFQNEAQLDKSGLPSDRFFAERPEGSVSTLKIQRTQQEDSAVYLCASSSGGPRYGYTFGSGTRLTVV.

This clone was detected once. The chain employs TRBV6-5 and TRBJ2-7, with D possibly being TRBD1 (6 bases). The CDR3 consists of 12 residues. From germline, CDR1 is MNHEY and CDR2 SVGAGI. The V and J ends lost 4 bases and 5 bases respectively, with 9 bases between them. CDR3 nucleotide sequence: TGTGCCAGCAGTTTTGGACAGAACGAGCAGTACTTC. This gives the protein CASSFGQNEQYF.

The chain joins TRBV7-2 to TRBJ2-6; D is possibly TRBD1 (5 bases). Per germline, CDR1 SGHTA and CDR2 FQGNSA. CDR3 length equals 16 residues. Trimming removed 2 bases from V and 0 bases from J, with 8 bases in between. The DNA for the CDR3 is TGTGCCAGCAGCTTACAGGGATACTCTGGGGCCAACGTCCTGACTTTC. Amino acid sequence: CASSLQGYSGANVLTF.

The chain employs TRBV7-6 and TRBJ2-4, with D maybe TRBD1 (5 bases). This CDR3 contains 13 residues. V was clipped by 1 base and J by 10 bases, with 11 bases between them. CDR1 and CDR2 (germline): SGHVS, FNYEAQ. The CDR3 loop is CASSLGTSSIQYF. CDR3 nucleotides: TGTGCCAGCAGCTTAGGGACATCCTCAATTCAGTACTTC.

This chain joins TRBV28 and TRBJ1-4; D uncertain. CDR3 length: 11 amino acids. Germline V gene lookup returns CDR1 MDHEN and CDR2 SYDVKM. V lost 6 bases and J lost 9, with 8 bases in between. DNA of the CDR3: TGTGCCAGCAGCTATATGAAAAAACTGTTTTTT. Translation gives CASSYMKKLFF.

The V call is TRBV24-1, the J call TRBJ2-1; 15 nucleotides line up with TRBD2. The CDR3 loop spans 19 amino acids. CDR1 KGHDR and CDR2 SFDVKD come from the germline V gene. V dropped 3 bases and J dropped 1; count of bases not matched to a gene: 6. CDR3 region: CATSDPGLAGGFSYNEQFF. As DNA, the CDR3 is TGTGCCACCAGTGATCCGGGACTAGCGGGGGGATTTTCCTACAATGAGCAGTTCTTC.

The chain joins TRBV6-6 to TRBJ2-5, with 10 bases matching TRBD2. V lost 6 bases, J lost 4 bases, and 11 bases stayed unmatched. CDR1 is MNHNY and CDR2 is SVGAGI in the germline V gene (reference sequence). This CDR3 is 16 amino acids long. As DNA, the CDR3 is TGTGCCAGCAGAAAATCCGGGACTAGCGCCCGAGAGACCCAGTACTTC. Translating gives CASRKSGTSARETQYF.

In this sample, this clone turned up a few times. V usage is TRBV4-1 and J usage is TRBJ2-1, with TRBD2 matching 9 bases. Germline V lookup: CDR1 MGHRA, CDR2 YSYEKL. The CDR3 has 15 residues. The V and J ends lost 0 bases and 7 bases, in that order; junction bases with no gene match: 4. CDR3 residues: CASSQEAGGINEQFF. DNA for the CDR3: TGCGCCAGCAGCCAAGAGGCGGGGGGGATAAATGAGCAGTTCTTC.

The V gene is TRBV28, the J gene TRBJ1-1, with D unresolved. The germline V gene has CDR1 MDHEN and CDR2 SYDVKM. The V end was cut by 2 bases, the J end by 5 bases, with 6 bases between. The CDR3 covers 12 residues. CDR3 amino acids: CASSLLGTEAFF. The CDR3 bases are TGTGCCAGCAGTTTACTGGGGACTGAAGCTTTCTTT.